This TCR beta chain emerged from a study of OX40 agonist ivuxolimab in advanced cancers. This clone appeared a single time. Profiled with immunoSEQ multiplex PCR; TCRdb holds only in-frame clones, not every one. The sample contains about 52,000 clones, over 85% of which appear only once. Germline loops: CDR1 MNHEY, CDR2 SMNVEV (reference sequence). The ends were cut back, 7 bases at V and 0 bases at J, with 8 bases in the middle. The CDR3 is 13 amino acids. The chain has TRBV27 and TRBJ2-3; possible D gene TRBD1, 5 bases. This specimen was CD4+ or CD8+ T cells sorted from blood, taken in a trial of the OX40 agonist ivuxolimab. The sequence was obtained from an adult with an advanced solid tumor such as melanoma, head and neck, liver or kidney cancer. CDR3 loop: CASMGPSTDTQYF. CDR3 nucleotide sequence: TGTGCCAGCATGGGGCCTAGCACAGATACGCAGTATTTT.